This T cell receptor beta chain was retrieved from a study of T cell changes during pregnancy in multiple sclerosis. The CDR3 has 17 amino acids. V shed 6 bases and J 7 bases; nucleotides not matched to a gene: 17. The germline CDR1 and CDR2 sequences are SGHKS and YYEKEE (reference sequence). Profiling relied on immunoSEQ multiplex PCR, and the TCRdb table lists in-frame clones only, not all of them. The profile shows 85,000 to 90,000 clones, approximately 90% of them singletons. This material consisted of peripheral blood, taken in the first trimester of pregnancy. The sequence was collected from a female donor in good health, enrolled as a control in a pregnancy study. V is TRBV5-5 and J is TRBJ2-7, with 12 positions matching TRBD1. The CDR3 region is CASTITFVGQGAGEQYF. As DNA, the CDR3 is TGTGCCAGCACCATAACCTTCGTGGGACAGGGGGCGGGAGAGCAGTACTTC.